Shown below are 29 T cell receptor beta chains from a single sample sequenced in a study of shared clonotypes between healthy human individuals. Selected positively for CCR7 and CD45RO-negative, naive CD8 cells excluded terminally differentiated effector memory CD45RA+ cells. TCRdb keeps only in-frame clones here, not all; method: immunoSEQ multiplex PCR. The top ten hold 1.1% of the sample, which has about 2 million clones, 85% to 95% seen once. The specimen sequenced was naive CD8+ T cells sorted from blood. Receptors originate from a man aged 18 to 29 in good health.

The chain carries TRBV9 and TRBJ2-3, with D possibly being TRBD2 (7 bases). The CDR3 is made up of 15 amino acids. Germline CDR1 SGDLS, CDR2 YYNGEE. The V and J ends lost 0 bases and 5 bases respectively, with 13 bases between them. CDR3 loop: CASSVEGGAGDTQYF. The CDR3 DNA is TGTGCCAGCAGCGTAGAAGGGGGGGCCGGAGATACGCAGTATTTT.

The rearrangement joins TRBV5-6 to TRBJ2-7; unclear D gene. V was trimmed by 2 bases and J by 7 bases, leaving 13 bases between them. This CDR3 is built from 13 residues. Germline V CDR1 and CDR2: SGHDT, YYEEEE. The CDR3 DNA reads TGTGCCAGCAGCTTCTCCGGGTTAGGGGAGCAGTACTTC. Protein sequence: CASSFSGLGEQYF.

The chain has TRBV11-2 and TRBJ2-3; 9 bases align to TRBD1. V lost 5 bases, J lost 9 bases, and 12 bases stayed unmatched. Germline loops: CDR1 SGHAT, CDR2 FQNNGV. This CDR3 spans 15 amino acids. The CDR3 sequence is CASSLRDRVLETQYF. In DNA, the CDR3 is TGTGCCAGCAGCCTCCGGGACAGGGTTTTAGAGACGCAGTATTTT. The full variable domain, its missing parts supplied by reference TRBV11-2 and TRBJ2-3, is EAGVAQSPRYKIIEKRQSVAFWCNPISGHATLYWYQQILGQGPKLLIQFQNNGVVDDSQLPKDRFSAERLKGVDSTLKIQPAKLEDSAVYLCASSLRDRVLETQYFGPGTRLTVL.

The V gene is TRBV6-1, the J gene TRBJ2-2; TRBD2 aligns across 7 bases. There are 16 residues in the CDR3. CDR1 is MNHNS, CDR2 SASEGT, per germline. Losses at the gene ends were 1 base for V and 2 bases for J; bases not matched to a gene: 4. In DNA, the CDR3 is TGTGCCAGCAGTGAAGTCGGGGGGACCAACACCGGGGAGCTGTTTTTT. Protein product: CASSEVGGTNTGELFF.

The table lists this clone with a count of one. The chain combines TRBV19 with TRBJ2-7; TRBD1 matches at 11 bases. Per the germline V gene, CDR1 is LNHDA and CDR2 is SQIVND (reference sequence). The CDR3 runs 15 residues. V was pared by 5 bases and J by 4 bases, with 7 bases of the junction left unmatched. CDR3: CASSHRDRGGYEQYF. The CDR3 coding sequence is TGTGCCAGTAGTCACCGGGACAGGGGGGGTTACGAGCAGTACTTC.

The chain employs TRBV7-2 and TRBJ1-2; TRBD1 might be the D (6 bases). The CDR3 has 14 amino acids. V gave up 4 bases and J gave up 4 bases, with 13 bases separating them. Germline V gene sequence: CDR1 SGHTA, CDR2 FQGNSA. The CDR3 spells CASSSLWGPYGYTF. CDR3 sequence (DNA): TGTGCCAGCAGCTCACTATGGGGGCCCTATGGCTACACCTTC.

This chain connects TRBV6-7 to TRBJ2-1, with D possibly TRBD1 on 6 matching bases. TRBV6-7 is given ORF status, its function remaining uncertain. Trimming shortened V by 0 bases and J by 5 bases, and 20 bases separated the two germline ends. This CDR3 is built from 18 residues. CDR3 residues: CASSYSASGELKDNEQFF. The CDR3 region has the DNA TGTGCCAGCAGTTACTCGGCGTCAGGGGAGCTCAAGGACAATGAGCAGTTCTTC.

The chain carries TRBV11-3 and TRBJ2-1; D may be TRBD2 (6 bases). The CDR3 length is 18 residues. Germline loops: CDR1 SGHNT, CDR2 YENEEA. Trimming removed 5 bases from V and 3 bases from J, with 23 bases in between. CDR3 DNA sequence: TGTGCCAGCAGCCCCCATCCTGGGACTCCTGAAGACTACAATGAGCAGTTCTTC. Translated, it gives CASSPHPGTPEDYNEQFF.

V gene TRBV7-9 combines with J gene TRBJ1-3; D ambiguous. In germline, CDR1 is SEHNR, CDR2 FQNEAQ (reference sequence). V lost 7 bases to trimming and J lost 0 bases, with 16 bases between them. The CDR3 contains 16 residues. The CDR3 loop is CASTLSEEISGNTIYF. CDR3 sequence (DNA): TGTGCCAGCACCCTATCTGAGGAAATCTCTGGAAACACCATATATTTT. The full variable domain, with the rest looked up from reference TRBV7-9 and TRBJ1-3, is DTGVSQNPRHKITKRGQNVTFRCDPISEHNRLYWYRQTLGQGPEFLTYFQNEAQLEKSRLLSDRFSAERPKGSFSTLEIQRTEQGDSAMYLCASTLSEEISGNTIYFGEGSWLTVV.

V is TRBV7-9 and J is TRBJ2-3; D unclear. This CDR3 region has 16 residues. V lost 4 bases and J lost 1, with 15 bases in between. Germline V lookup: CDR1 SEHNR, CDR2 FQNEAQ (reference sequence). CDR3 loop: CASSSMALGGTDTQYF. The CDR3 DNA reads TGTGCCAGCAGCTCGATGGCGTTAGGAGGCACAGATACGCAGTATTTT. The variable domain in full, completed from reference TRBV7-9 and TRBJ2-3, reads DTGVSQNPRHKITKRGQNVTFRCDPISEHNRLYWYRQTLGQGPEFLTYFQNEAQLEKSRLLSDRFSAERPKGSFSTLEIQRTEQGDSAMYLCASSSMALGGTDTQYFGPGTRLTVL.

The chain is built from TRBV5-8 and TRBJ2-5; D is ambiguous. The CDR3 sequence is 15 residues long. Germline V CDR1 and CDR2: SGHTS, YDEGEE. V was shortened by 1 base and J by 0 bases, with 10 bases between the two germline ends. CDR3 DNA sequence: TGTGCCAGCAGCTTGCTGGCCGATTACCAAGAGACCCAGTACTTC. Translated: CASSLLADYQETQYF.

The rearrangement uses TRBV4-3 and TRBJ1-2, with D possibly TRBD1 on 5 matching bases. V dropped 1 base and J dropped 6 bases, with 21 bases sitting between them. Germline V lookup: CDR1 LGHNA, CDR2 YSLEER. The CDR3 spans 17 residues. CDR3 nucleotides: TGCGCCAGCAGCCAAGGTTCCGCCGGGGCAGAAGGAAATGGCTACACCTTC. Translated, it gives CASSQGSAGAEGNGYTF.

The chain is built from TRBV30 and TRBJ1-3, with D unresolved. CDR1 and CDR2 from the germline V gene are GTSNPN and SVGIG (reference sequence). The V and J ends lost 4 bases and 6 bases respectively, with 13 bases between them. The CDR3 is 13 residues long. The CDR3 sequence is CAWIRPVENTIYF. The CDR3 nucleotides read TGTGCCTGGATTCGGCCGGTGGAAAACACCATATATTTT.

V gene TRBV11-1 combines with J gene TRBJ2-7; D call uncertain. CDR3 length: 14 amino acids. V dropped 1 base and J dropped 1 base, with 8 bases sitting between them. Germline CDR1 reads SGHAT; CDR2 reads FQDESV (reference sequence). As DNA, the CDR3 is TGTGCCAGCAGCTTAGTGGGTCAGTCCTACGAGCAGTACTTC. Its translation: CASSLVGQSYEQYF.

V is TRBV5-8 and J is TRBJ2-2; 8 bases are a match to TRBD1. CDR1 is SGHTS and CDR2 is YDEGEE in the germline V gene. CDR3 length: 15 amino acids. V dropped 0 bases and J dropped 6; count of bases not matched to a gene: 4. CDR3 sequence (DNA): TGTGCCAGCAGCTTGGACAGGGGGATTCCCGGGGAGCTGTTTTTT. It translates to CASSLDRGIPGELFF.

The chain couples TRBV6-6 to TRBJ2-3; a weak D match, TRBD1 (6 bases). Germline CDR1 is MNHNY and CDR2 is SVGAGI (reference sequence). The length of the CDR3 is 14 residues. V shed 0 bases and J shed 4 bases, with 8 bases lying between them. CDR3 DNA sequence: TGTGCCAGCAGTTACTCGGGGGCCCCAGATACGCAGTATTTT. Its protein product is CASSYSGAPDTQYF.

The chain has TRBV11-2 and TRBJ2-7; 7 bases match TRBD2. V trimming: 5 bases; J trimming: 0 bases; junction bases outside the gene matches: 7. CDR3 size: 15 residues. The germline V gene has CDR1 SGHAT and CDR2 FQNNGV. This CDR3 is CASSPGGGSSYEQYF. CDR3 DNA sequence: TGTGCCAGCAGCCCTGGGGGGGGTAGCTCCTACGAGCAGTACTTC.

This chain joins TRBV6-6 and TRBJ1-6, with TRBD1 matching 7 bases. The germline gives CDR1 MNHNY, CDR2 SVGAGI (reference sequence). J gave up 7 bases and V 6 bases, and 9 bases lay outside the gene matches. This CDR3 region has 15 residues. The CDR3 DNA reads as TGTGCCAGCAGCACCCACACAGGGGTAAATTCACCCCTCCACTTT. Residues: CASSTHTGVNSPLHF.

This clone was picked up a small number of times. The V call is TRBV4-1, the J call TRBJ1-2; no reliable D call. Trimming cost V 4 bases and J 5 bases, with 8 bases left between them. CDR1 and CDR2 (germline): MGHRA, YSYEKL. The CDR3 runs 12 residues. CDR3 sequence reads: CASSPGPYGYTF. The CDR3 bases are TGCGCCAGCAGCCCCGGGCCTTATGGCTACACCTTC.

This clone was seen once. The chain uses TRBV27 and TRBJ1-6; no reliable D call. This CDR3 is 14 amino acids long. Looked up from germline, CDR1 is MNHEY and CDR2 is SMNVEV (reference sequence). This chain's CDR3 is CAVGPQDYNSPLHF. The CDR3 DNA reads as TGTGCAGTAGGGCCCCAGGACTATAATTCACCCCTCCACTTT.

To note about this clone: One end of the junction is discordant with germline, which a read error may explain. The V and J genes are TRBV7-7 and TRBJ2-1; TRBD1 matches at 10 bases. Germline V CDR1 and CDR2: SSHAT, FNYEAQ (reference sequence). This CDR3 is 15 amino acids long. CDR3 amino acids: CASSPDRGRYNEQFF. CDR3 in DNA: TGTGCTAGCAGCCCCGACAGGGGGCGATACAATGAGCAGTTCTTC.

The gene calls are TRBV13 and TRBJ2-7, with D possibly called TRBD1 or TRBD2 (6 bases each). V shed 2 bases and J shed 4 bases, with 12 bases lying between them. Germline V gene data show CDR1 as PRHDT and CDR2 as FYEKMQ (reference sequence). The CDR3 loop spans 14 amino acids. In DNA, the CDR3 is TGTGCCAGCAGCTTACGAACAGGGAGGTACGAGCAGTACTTC. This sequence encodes CASSLRTGRYEQYF. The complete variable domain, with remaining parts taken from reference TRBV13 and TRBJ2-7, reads AAGVIQSPRHLIKEKRETATLKCYPIPRHDTVYWYQQGPGQDPQFLISFYEKMQSDKGSIPDRFSAQQFSDYHSELNMSSLELGDSALYFCASSLRTGRYEQYFGPGTRLTVT.

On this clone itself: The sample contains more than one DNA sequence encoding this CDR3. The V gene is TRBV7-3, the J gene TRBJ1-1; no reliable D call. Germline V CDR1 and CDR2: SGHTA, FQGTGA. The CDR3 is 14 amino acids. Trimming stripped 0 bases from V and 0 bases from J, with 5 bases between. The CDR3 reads CASSLTGMNTEAFF. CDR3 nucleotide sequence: TGTGCCAGCAGCTTAACGGGGATGAACACTGAAGCTTTCTTT.

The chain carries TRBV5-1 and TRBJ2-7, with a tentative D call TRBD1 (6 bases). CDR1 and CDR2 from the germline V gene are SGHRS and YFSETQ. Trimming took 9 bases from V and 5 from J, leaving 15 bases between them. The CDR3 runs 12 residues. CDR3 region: CATKNREDEQYF. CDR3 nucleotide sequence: TGCGCCACCAAAAACAGGGAAGACGAGCAGTACTTC.

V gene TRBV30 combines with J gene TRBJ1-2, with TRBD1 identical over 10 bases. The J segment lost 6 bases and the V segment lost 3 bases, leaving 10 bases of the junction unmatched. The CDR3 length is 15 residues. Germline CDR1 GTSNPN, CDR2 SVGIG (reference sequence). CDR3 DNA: TGTGCCTGGAGCGCCGGGACAGGGGATTATGATGGCTACACCTTC. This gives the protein CAWSAGTGDYDGYTF.

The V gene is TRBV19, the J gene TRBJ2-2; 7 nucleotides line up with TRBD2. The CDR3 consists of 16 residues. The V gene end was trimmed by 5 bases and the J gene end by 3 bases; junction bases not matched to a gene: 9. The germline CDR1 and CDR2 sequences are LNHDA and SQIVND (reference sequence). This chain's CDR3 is CASSPRTREDTGELFF. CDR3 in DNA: TGTGCCAGTAGTCCCCGGACTAGGGAGGACACCGGGGAGCTGTTTTTT.

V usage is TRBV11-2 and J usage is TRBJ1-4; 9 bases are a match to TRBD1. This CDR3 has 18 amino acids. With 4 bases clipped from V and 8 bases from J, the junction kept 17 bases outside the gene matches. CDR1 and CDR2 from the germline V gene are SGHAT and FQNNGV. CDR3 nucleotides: TGTGCCAGCAGCTCAAATGCACTATTCGGGACAGGGAACGAAAAACTGTTTTTT. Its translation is CASSSNALFGTGNEKLFF.

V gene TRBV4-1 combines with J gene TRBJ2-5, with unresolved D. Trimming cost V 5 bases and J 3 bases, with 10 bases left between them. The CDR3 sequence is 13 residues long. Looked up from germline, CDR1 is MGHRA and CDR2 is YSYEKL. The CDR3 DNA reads TGCGCCAGCAGCTATGGACCAGAAGAGACCCAGTACTTC. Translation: CASSYGPEETQYF.

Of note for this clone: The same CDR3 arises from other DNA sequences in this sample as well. CDR3 loop: CASSQGSYNEQFF. In DNA form, the CDR3 reads TGTGCCAGCAGCCAAGGATCCTACAATGAGCAGTTCTTC. V usage is TRBV4-2 and J usage is TRBJ2-1; D gene unclear. There are 13 residues in the CDR3. V was cut by 1 base and J by 1 base, with 2 bases left in between. Germline values: CDR1 LGHNA, CDR2 YNFKEQ.